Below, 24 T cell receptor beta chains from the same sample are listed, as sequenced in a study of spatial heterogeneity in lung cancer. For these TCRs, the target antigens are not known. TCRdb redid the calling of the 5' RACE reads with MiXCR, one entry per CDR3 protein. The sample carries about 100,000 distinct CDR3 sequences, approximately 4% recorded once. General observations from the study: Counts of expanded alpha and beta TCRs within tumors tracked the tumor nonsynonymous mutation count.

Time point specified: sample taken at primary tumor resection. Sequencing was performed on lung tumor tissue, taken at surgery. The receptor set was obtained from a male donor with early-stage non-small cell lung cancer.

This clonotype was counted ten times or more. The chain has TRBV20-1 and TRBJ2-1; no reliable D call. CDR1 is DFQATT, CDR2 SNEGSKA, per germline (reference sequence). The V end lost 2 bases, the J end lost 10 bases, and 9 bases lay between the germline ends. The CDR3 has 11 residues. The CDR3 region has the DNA TGCAGTGCTAGATCCGGTCGCGAGCAGTTCTTC. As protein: CSARSGREQFF.

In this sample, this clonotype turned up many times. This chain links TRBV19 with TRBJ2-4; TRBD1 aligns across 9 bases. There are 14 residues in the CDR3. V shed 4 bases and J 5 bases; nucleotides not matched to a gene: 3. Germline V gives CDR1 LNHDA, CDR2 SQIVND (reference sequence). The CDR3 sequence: CASSTWDRENIQYF. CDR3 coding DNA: TGTGCCAGTAGTACCTGGGACAGGGAAAACATTCAGTACTTC.

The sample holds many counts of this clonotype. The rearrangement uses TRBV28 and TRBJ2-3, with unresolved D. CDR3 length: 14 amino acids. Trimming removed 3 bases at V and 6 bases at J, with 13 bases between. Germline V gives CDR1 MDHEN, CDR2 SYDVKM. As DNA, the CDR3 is TGTGCCAGCAGTTTGTCATCCGGGTTGGATACGCAGTATTTT. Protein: CASSLSSGLDTQYF.

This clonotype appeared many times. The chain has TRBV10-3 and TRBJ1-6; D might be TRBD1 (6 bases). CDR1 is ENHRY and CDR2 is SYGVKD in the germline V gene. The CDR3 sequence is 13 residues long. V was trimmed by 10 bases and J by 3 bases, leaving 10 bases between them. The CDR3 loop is CASTGNYNSPLHF. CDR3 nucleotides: TGTGCCAGTACAGGGAACTATAATTCACCCCTCCACTTT.

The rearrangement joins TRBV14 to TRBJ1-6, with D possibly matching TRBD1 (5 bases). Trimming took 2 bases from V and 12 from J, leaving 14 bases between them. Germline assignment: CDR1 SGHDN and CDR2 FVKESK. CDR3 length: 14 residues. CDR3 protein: CASSQRRDRKPLHF. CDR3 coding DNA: TGTGCCAGCAGCCAAAGAAGAGACAGAAAACCCCTCCACTTT.

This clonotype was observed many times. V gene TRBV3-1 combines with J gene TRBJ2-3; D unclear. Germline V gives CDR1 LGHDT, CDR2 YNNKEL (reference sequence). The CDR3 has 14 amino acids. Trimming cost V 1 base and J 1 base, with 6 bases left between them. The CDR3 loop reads CASSQGPGTDTQYF. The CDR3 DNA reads TGTGCCAGCAGCCAAGGACCAGGCACAGATACGCAGTATTTT.

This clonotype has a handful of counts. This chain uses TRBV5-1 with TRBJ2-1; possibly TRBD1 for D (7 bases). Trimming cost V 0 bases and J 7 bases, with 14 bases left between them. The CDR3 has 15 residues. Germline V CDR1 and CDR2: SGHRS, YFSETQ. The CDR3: CASSLVAGQLNEQFF. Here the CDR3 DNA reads TGCGCCAGCAGCTTGGTTGCGGGACAGTTAAATGAGCAGTTCTTC.

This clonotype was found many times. In nucleotides, the CDR3 is TGTGCCAGCAGTTACACACGGGACAGGGGGGACGCCGGGGAGCTGTTTTTT. Protein sequence: CASSYTRDRGDAGELFF. The chain has TRBV6-5 and TRBJ2-2; 11 bases are shared with TRBD1. This CDR3 is 17 amino acids long. Unmatched junction bases numbered 8, after V lost 2 bases and J lost 6 bases. Germline V gene sequence: CDR1 MNHEY, CDR2 SVGAGI.

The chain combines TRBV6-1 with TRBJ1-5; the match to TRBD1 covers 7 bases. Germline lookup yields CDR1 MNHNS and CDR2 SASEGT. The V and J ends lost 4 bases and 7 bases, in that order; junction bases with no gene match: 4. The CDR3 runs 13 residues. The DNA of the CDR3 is TGTGCCAGCAGTGCACAGGGGTGGCAGCCCCAGCATTTT. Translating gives CASSAQGWQPQHF.

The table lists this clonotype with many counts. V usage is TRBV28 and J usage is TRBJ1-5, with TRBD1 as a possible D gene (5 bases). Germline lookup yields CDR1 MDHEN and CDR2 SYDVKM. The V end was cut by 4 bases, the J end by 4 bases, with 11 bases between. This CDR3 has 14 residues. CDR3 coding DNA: TGTGCCAGCAGTTCAGGGCTTGGAAATCAGCCCCAGCATTTT. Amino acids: CASSSGLGNQPQHF.

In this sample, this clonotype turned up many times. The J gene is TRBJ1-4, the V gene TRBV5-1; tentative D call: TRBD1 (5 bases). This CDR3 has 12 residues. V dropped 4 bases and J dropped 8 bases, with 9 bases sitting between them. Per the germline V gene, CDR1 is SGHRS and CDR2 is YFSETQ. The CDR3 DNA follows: TGCGCCAGCAGCACCGACAGCGAAAAACTGTTTTTT. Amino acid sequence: CASSTDSEKLFF.

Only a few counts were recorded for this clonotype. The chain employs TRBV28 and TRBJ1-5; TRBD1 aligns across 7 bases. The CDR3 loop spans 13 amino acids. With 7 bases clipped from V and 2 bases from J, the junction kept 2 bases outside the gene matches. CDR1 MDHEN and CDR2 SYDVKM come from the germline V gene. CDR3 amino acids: CASKTGGNQPQHF. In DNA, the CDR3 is TGTGCCAGCAAAACAGGGGGCAATCAGCCCCAGCATTTT. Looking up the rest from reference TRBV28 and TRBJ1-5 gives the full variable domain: DVKVTQSSRYLVKRTGEKVFLECVQDMDHENMFWYRQDPGLGLRLIYFSYDVKMKEKGDIPEGYSVSREKKERFSLILESASTNQTSMYLCASKTGGNQPQHFGDGTRLSIL.

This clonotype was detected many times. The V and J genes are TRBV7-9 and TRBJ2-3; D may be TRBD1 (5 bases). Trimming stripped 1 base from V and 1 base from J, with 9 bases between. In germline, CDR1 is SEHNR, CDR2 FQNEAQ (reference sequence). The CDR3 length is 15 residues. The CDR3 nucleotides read TGTGCCAGCAGCTTAGTGGGGCCTCGCACAGATACGCAGTATTTT. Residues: CASSLVGPRTDTQYF.

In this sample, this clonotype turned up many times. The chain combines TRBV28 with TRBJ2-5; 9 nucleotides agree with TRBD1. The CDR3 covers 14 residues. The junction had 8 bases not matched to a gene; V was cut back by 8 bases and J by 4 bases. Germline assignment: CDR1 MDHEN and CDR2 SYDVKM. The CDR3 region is CASVDRGGRETQYF. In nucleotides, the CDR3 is TGTGCCAGCGTGGACAGGGGAGGGCGAGAGACCCAGTACTTC.

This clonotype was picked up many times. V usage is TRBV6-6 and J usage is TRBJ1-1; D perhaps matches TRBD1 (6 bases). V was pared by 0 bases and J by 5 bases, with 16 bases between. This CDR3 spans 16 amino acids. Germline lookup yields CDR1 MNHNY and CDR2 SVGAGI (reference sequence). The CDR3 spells CASSYSRGGGGTEAFF. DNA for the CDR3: TGTGCCAGCAGTTACTCGAGGGGAGGAGGGGGAACTGAAGCTTTCTTT.

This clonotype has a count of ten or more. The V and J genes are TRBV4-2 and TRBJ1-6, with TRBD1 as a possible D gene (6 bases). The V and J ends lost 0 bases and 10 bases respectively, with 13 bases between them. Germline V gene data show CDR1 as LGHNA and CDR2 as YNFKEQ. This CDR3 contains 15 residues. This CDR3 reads CASSQEDNRESPLHF. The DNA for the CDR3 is TGTGCCAGCAGCCAAGAGGACAACAGGGAGTCACCCCTCCACTTT.

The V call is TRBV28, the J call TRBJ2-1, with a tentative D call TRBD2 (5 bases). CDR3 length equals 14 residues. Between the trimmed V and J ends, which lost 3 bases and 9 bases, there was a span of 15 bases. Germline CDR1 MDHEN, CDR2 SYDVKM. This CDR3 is CASSLLGNLSEQFF. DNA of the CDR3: TGTGCCAGCAGTTTGCTCGGGAACTTAAGTGAGCAGTTCTTC.

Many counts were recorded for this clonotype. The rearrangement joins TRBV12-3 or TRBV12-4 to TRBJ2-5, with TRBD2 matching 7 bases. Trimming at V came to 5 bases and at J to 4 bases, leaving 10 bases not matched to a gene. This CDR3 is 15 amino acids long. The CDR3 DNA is TGTGCCAGCAGTCCCCGTCTGGGGGAGGGAGAGACCCAGTACTTC. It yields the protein CASSPRLGEGETQYF.

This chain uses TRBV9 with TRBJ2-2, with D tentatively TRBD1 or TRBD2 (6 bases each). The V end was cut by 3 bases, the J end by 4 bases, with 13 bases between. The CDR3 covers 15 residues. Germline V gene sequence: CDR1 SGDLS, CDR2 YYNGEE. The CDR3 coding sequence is TGTGCCAGCAGCGGTCCGGGGGCGGGCACCGGGGAGCTGTTTTTT. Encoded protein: CASSGPGAGTGELFF.

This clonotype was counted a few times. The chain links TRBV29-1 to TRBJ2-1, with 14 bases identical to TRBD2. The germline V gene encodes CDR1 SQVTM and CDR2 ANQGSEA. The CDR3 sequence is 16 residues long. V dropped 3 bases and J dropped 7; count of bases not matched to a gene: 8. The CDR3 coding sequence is TGCAGCGTTGACTCCGGACTAGCGGGAGGCATGAATGAGCAGTTCTTC. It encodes CSVDSGLAGGMNEQFF.

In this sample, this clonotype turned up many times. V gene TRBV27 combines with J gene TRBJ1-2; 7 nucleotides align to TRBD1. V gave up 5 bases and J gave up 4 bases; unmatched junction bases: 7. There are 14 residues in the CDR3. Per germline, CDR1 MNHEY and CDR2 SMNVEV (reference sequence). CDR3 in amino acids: CASSLAGDSYGYTF. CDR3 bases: TGTGCCAGCAGTCTAGCCGGGGACAGCTATGGCTACACCTTC.

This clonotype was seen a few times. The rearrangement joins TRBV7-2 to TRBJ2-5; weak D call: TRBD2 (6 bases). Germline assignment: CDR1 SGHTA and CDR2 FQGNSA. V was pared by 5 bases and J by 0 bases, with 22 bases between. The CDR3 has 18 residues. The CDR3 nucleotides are TGTGCCAGCAGCCTCCGACAGCCTCTAGCGTTGTACCAAGAGACCCAGTACTTC. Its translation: CASSLRQPLALYQETQYF.

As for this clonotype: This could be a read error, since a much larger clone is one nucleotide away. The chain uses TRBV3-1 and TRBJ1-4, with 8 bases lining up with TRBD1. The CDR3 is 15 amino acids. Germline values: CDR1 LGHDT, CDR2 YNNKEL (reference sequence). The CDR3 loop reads CVSSPGQGLNEKLFF. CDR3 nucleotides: TGTGTCAGCAGCCCCGGACAGGGACTTAATGAAAAACTGTTTTTT.

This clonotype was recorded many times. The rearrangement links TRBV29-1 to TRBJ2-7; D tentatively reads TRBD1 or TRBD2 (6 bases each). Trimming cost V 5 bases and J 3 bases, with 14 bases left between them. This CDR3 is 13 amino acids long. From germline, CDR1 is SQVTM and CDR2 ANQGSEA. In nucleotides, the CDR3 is TGCAGCGTTCAGGAGGGGGGTTACTACGAGCAGTACTTC. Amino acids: CSVQEGGYYEQYF.